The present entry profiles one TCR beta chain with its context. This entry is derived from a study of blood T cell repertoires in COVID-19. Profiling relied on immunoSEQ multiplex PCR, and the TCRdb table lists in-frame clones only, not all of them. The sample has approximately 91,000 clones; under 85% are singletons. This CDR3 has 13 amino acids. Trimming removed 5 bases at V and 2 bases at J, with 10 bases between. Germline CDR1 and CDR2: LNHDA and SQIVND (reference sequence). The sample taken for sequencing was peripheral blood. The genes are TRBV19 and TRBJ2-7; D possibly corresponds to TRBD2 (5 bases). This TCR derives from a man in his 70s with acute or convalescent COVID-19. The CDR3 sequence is CASSFGVTYEQYF. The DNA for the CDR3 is TGTGCCAGTAGTTTCGGGGTTACCTACGAGCAGTACTTC. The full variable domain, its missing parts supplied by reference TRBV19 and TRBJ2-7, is DGGITQSPKYLFRKEGQNVTLSCEQNLNHDAMYWYRQDPGQGLRLIYYSQIVNDFQKGDIAEGYSVSREKKESFPLTVTSAQKNPTAFYLCASSFGVTYEQYFGPGTRLTVT.